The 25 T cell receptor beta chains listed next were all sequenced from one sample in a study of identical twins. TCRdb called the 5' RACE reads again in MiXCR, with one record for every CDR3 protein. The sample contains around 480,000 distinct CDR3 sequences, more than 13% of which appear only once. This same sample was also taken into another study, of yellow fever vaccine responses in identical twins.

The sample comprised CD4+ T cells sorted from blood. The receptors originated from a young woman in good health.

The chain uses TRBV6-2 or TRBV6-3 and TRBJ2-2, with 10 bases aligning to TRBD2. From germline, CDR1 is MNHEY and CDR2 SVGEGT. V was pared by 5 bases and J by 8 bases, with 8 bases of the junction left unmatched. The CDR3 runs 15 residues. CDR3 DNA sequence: TGTGCCAGCAGTGCGCTAGCGGGAGTATCGGGGGAGCTGTTTTTT. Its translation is CASSALAGVSGELFF.

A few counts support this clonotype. CDR3 in amino acids: CASRDYLPGLAGFANTGELFF. The DNA of the CDR3 is TGTGCCAGCAGAGATTATTTGCCGGGACTAGCGGGGTTCGCGAACACCGGGGAGCTGTTTTTT. The J gene is TRBJ2-2, the V gene TRBV11-2, with 13 bases identical to TRBD2. This CDR3 is built from 21 residues. The ends lost 6 bases at V and 0 bases at J; junction bases unmatched: 16. Germline lookup yields CDR1 SGHAT and CDR2 FQNNGV.

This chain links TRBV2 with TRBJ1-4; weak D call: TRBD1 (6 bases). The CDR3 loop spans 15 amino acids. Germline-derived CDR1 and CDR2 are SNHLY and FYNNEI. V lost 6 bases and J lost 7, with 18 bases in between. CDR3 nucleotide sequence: TGTGCCAGCAGCCCAAACAGGGCTTGGGGTGAAAAACTGTTTTTT. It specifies CASSPNRAWGEKLFF.

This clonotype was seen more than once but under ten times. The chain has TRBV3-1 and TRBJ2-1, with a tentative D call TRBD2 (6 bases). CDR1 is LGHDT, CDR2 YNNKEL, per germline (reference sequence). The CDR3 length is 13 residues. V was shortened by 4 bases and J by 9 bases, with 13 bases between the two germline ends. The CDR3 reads CASSLGGPSEQFF. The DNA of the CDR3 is TGTGCCAGCAGCCTAGGAGGGCCTAGTGAGCAGTTCTTC.

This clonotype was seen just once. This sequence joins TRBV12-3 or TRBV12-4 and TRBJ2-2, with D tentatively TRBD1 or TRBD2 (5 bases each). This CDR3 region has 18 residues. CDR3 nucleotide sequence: TGTACCATCTGTTTAGCGCGAACCGGGACCTCGAACACCGGGGAGCTGTTTTTT. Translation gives CTICLARTGTSNTGELFF.

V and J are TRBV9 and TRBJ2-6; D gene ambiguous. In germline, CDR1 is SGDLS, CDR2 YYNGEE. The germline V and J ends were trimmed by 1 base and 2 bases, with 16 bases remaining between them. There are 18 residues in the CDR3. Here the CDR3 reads CASSVTPSTGTGANVLTF. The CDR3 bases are TGTGCCAGCAGCGTAACCCCCTCGACTGGGACTGGGGCCAACGTCCTGACTTTC.

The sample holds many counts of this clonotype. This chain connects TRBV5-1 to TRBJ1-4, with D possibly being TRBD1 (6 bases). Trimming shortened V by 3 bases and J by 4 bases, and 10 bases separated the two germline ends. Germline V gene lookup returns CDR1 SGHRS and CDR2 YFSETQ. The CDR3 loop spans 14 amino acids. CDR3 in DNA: TGCGCCAGCAGCTCCGACAGGAGTAATGAAAAACTGTTTTTT. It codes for CASSSDRSNEKLFF.

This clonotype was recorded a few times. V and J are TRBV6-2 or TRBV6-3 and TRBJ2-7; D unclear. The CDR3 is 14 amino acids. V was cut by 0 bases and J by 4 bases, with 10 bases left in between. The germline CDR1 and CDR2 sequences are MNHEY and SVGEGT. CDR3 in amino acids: CASSYSQGKYEQYF. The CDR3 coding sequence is TGTGCCAGCAGTTACTCCCAAGGAAAGTACGAGCAGTACTTC.

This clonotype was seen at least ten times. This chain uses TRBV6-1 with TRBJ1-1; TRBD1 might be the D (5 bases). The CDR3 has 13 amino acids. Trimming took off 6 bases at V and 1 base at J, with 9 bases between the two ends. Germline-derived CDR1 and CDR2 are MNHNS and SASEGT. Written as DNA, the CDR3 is TGTGCCAGCAGAACCACAGGGAACACTGAAGCTTTCTTT. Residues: CASRTTGNTEAFF.

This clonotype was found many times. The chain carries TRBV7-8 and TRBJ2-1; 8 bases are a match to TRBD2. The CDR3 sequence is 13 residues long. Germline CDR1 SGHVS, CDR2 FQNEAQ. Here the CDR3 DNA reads TGTGCTAATGCGGGAGGCCCCTACAATGAGCAGTTCTTC. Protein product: CANAGGPYNEQFF.

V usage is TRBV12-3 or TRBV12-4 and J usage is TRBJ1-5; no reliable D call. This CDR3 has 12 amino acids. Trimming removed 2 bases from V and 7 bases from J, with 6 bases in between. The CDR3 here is CASSLRIQPQHF. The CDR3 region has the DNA TGTGCCAGCAGTTTAAGAATCCAGCCCCAGCATTTT.

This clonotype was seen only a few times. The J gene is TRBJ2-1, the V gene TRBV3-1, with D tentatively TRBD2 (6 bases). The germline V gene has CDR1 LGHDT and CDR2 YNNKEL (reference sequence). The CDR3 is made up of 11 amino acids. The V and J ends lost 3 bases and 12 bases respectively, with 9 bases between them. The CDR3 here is CASSHTGGQFF. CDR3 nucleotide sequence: TGTGCCAGCAGCCATACCGGGGGGCAGTTCTTC.

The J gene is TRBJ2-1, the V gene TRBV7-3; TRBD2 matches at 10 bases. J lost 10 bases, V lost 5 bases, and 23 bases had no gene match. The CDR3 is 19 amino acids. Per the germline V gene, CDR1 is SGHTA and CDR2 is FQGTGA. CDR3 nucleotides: TGTGCCAGCAGCACCATAGGAGCCTTAGCGGGGGGACCCGCCGGGGAGCAGTTCTTC. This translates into CASSTIGALAGGPAGEQFF.

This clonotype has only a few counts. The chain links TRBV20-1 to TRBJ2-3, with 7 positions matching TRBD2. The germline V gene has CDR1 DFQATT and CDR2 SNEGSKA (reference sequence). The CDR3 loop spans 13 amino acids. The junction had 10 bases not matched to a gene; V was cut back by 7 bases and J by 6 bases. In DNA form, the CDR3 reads TGCAGTGTGAGGACTAGTGATTGGGATACGCAGTATTTT. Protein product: CSVRTSDWDTQYF.

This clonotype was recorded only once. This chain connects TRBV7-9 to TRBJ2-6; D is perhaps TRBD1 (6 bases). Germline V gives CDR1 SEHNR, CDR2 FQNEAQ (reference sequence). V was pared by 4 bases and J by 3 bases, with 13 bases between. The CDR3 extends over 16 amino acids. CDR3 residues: CASSSRGPVGANVLTF. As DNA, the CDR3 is TGTGCCAGCAGCTCCAGGGGCCCGGTTGGGGCCAACGTCCTGACTTTC. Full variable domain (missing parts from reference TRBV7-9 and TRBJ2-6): DTGVSQNPRHKITKRGQNVTFRCDPISEHNRLYWYRQTLGQGPEFLTYFQNEAQLEKSRLLSDRFSAERPKGSFSTLEIQRTEQGDSAMYLCASSSRGPVGANVLTFGAGSRLTVL.

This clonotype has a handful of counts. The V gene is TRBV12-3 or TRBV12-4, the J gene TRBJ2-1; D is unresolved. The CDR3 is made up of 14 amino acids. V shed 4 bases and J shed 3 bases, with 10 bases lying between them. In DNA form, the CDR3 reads TGTGCCAGCAGTTATAATACTATCTACAATGAGCAGTTCTTC. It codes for CASSYNTIYNEQFF.

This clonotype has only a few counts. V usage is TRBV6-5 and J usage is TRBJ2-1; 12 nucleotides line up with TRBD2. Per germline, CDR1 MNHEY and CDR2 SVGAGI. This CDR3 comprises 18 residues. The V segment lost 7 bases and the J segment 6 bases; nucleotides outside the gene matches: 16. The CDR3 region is CASNQRRPGLAGFNEQFF. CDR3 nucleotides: TGTGCCAGCAACCAACGGCGCCCCGGACTAGCGGGATTCAATGAGCAGTTCTTC.

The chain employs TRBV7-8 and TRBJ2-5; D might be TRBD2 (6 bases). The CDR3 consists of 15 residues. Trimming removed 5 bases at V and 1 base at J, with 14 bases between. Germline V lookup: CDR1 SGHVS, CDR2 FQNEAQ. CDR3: CASSGSGMIQETQYF. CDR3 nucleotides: TGTGCCAGCAGCGGTAGCGGTATGATCCAAGAGACCCAGTACTTC.

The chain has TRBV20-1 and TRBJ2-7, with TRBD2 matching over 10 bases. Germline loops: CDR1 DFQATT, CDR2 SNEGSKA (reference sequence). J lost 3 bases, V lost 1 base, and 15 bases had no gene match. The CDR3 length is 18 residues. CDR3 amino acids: CSARVAELAGPSFYEQYF. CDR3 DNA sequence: TGCAGTGCTAGAGTCGCGGAACTAGCGGGACCCTCCTTCTACGAGCAGTACTTC.

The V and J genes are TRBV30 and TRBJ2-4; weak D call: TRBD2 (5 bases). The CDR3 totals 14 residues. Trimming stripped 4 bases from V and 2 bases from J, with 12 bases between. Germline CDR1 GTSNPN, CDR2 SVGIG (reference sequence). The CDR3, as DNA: TGTGCCTGGACCACGGGGATAACCAAAAACATTCAGTACTTC. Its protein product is CAWTTGITKNIQYF.

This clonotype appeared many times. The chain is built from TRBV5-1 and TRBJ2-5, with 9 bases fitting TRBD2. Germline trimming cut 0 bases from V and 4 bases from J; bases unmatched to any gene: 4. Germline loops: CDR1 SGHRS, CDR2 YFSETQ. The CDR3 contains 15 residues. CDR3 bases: TGCGCCAGCAGCTTGGATCCTAGCGGGACAGAGACCCAGTACTTC. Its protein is CASSLDPSGTETQYF.

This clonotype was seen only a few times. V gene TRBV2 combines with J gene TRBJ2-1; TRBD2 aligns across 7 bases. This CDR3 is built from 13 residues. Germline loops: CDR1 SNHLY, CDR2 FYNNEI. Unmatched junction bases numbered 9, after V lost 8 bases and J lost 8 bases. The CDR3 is CASRLAGSDEQFF. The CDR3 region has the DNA TGTGCCAGCCGACTAGCAGGGAGCGATGAGCAGTTCTTC.

CDR3 sequence reads: CASIPPPRGGEQFF. Written as DNA, the CDR3 is TGTGCCAGCATCCCACCGCCGCGGGGGGGTGAGCAGTTCTTC. The chain combines TRBV27 with TRBJ2-1, with 9 bases lining up with TRBD2. CDR1 MNHEY and CDR2 SMNVEV come from the germline V gene (reference sequence). Germline trimming cut 7 bases from V and 9 bases from J; bases unmatched to any gene: 10. The CDR3 has 14 amino acids.

The DNA for the CDR3 is TGCAGTGCTAGAGATCTGCAGGGGTCCTACGAGCAGTACTTC. Translated: CSARDLQGSYEQYF. The chain links TRBV20-1 to TRBJ2-7; a possible D gene is TRBD1 (6 bases). The germline V gene has CDR1 DFQATT and CDR2 SNEGSKA (reference sequence). V was clipped by 0 bases and J by 1 base, with 10 bases between them. CDR3 length: 14 residues.

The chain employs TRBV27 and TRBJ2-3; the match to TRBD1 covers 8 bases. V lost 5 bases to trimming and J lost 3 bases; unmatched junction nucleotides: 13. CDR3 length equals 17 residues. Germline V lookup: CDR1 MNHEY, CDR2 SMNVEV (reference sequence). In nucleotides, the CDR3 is TGTGCCAGCAGTCCTAGAGGACAGGGAGTAGGGACAGATACGCAGTATTTT. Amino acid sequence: CASSPRGQGVGTDTQYF.